This TCR beta chain was identified during a study of T cells in Graves' hyperthyroidism and ophthalmopathy. Germline CDR1 and CDR2: DFQATT and SNEGSKA (reference sequence). Trimming pared 0 bases from V and 6 bases from J, leaving 12 bases between. The CDR3 consists of 14 residues. Study results and caveats: Ophthalmopathy could be told apart from stable hyperthyroidism with a 13 V-J model. Ophthalmopathy was identified by the model a median roughly six months ahead of onset.

This clonotype was picked up many times. Its specificity is not known. Each 10 ml fresh peripheral blood draw supplied the PBMCs. Amplification targeted TCR beta CDR3 regions from RNA transcripts. RT-PCR in the first round (using the HTBI primer set) targeted the TCR CDR3. TCRdb reanalysed the multiplex PCR reads using MiXCR and keeps one entry per CDR3 protein. The sample comprises more than 350,000 distinct CDR3 sequences, around 15% of which are singletons, and roughly 19% rests with the top ten. This chain joins TRBV20-1 and TRBJ1-5, with D perhaps TRBD1 (5 bases). Sequenced input: blood. The clonotype originates from a woman aged 55 to 70 with Graves' ophthalmopathy. CDR3: CSARDPGKGQPQHF. The CDR3 bases are TGCAGTGCTAGAGATCCAGGGAAGGGTCAGCCCCAGCATTTT.